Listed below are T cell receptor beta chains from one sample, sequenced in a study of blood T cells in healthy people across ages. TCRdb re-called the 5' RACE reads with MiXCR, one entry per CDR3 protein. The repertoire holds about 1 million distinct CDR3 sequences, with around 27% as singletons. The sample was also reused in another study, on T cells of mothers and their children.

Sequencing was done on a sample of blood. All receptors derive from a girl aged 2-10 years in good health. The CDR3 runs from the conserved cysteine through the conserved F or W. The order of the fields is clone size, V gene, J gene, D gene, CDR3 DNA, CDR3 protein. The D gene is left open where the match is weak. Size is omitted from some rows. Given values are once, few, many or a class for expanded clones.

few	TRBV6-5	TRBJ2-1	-	TGTGCCAGCAGTTATAGTCAACTCCCCAGCAATGAGCAGTTCTTC	CASSYSQLPSNEQFF
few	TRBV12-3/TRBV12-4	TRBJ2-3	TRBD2	TGTGCCAGCAGTTTAGGGACTAGCGATGAAGATACGCAGTATTTT	CASSLGTSDEDTQYF
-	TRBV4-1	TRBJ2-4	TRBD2	TGCGCCAGCAGCCAACCGTGGACTAGCCTTGCCAAAAACATTCAGTACTTC	CASSQPWTSLAKNIQYF
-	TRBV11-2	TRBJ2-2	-	TGTGCCAGCAACCATATGGGCACCGGGGAGCTGTTTTTT	CASNHMGTGELFF
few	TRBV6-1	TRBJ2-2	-	TGTGCCAGCATTGTAGGGAGGAACACCGGGGAGCTGTTTTTT	CASIVGRNTGELFF
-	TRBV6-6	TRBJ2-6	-	TGTGCCACCCATCAGGGGGCCAACGTCCTGACTTTC	CATHQGANVLTF
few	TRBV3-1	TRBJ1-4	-	TGTGCCAGCAGCCAAGTCACCTCAGCGGTGACTAATGAAAAACTGTTTTTT	CASSQVTSAVTNEKLFF
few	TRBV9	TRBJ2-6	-	TGTGCCAGCAGCGAGACGGAGGGGACCAGCTCTGGGGCCAACGTCCTGACTTTC	CASSETEGTSSGANVLTF
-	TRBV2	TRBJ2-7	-	TGTGCCAGCAGTGAAGGGACGGCCGCCTACGAGCAGTACTTC	CASSEGTAAYEQYF
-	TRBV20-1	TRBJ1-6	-	TGCAGTGCTAGACGACAGGCCTCCTATAATTCACCCCTCCACTTT	CSARRQASYNSPLHF
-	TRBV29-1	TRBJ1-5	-	TGCAGCGTTCTACCTATCGGGGGTCAGCCCCAGCATTTT	CSVLPIGGQPQHF
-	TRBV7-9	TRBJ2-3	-	TGTGCCAGCAGCCCTCAGGGAATCCCCCTGGATACGCAGTATTTT	CASSPQGIPLDTQYF
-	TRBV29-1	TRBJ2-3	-	TGCAGCGTTGAAGAAAGGGGGGGGGAGACAGATACGCAGTATTTT	CSVEERGGETDTQYF
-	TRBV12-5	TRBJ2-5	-	-	CASGLGTGVSYEQYF
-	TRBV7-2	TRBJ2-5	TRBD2	TGTGCCATAGCGGGGGACGGAGAGACCCAGTACTTC	CAIAGDGETQYF
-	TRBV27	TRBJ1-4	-	TGTGCCAGCAGCTTGGCCCCACTTAATGAAAAACTGTTTTTT	CASSLAPLNEKLFF
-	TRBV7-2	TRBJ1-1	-	TGTGCCAGCAGCCAGAACGGAGGGGTGGGAACTGAAGCTTTCTTT	CASSQNGGVGTEAFF
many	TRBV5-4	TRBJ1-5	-	TGTGCCAGCAGCTTCGGGGGGGACCAGCCCCAGCATTTT	CASSFGGDQPQHF
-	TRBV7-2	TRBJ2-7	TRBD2	TGTGCCAGCAGCTTAGCGATAGGGACTAGAGGAGAGCAGTACTTC	CASSLAIGTRGEQYF
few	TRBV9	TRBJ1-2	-	TGTGCCAGCAGCGTAGCTGAAACAGCCGCTAAAACCTTC	CASSVAETAAKTF
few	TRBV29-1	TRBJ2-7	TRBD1	TGCAGCGTTCTTTCACAGGGGGCCATCTACGAGCAGTACTTC	CSVLSQGAIYEQYF
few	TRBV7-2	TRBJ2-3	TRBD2	TGTGCCAGCAGCGCAGCGGGGGGGCCGACCGATACGCAGTATTTT	CASSAAGGPTDTQYF